This TCR beta chain derives from a study of blood T cell repertoires in COVID-19. From germline, CDR1 is SGHRS and CDR2 YFSETQ. The CDR3 is made up of 13 amino acids. The ends lost 4 bases at V and 8 bases at J; junction bases unmatched: 8. Clones were sequenced by immunoSEQ multiplex PCR, and TCRdb holds only the in-frame ones, with some missing. The data hold 95,000 to 110,000 clones, with more than 80% observed a single time. This clone was seen once. The V gene is TRBV5-1, the J gene TRBJ1-2; the match to TRBD1 covers 7 bases. Sample: peripheral blood. The source of this sequence is a man aged 55-75 years with acute or convalescent COVID-19. CDR3 in amino acids: CASSQDRKRGYTF. The CDR3 DNA sequence: TGCGCCAGCAGCCAGGACAGGAAGCGGGGCTACACCTTC.